Each of the 11 T cell receptor beta chains below was sequenced from the same sample in a study of T cell changes during pregnancy in multiple sclerosis. The protocol was immunoSEQ multiplex PCR, while the TCRdb copy is restricted to in-frame clones and leaves out a portion. The table shows some 77,000 clones, with 90% to 95% occurring only once. The sequenced sample was CD4+ T cells from peripheral blood mononuclear cells, obtained before pregnancy. These TCRs come from a female donor with multiple sclerosis, enrolled in a pregnancy study.

The rearrangement links TRBV5-4 to TRBJ1-1; 9 positions agree with TRBD1. CDR1 is SGHNT, CDR2 YYREEE, per germline (reference sequence). V shed 2 bases, J shed 5 bases, and the junction held 7 bases outside the gene matches. This CDR3 region has 15 residues. The CDR3 DNA reads as TGTGCCAGCAGCTTTCCCGGGACAGGGAGGACTGAAGCTTTCTTT. Its protein product is CASSFPGTGRTEAFF.

This clone was recorded only once. V usage is TRBV10-3 and J usage is TRBJ2-3; 7 nucleotides agree with TRBD2. The trim removed 4 bases at V and 6 bases at J, leaving 7 bases unmatched. The CDR3 totals 14 residues. The germline V gene has CDR1 ENHRY and CDR2 SYGVKD. The CDR3 DNA follows: TGTGCCATCAGTGGGGGGGGGAGAGGGGATACGCAGTATTTT. The encoded protein is CAISGGGRGDTQYF.

The J gene is TRBJ1-5, the V gene TRBV18, with 8 bases aligning to TRBD1. V lost 3 bases, J lost 5 bases, and 6 bases stayed unmatched. CDR3 length: 15 amino acids. The germline V gene has CDR1 KGHSH and CDR2 LQKENI. The CDR3 loop reads CASSPSSGGDQPQHF. For the CDR3, the DNA is TGTGCCAGCTCACCCAGCTCAGGGGGCGATCAGCCCCAGCATTTT.

The V gene is TRBV5-1, the J gene TRBJ2-1; TRBD1 might be the D (6 bases). Germline assignment: CDR1 SGHRS and CDR2 YFSETQ. Trimming stripped 0 bases from V and 3 bases from J, with 13 bases between. This CDR3 is built from 16 residues. The CDR3 loop reads CASSLVPGANYNEQFF. In DNA form, the CDR3 reads TGCGCCAGCAGCTTGGTCCCAGGGGCAAACTACAATGAGCAGTTCTTC.

This chain connects TRBV11-2 to TRBJ2-7, with D maybe TRBD2 (6 bases). The CDR3 has 14 residues. Germline CDR1 is SGHAT and CDR2 is FQNNGV. The V end was cut by 3 bases, the J end by 0 bases, with 9 bases between. Here the CDR3 DNA reads TGTGCCAGCAGCTTCGCCGGGGGCTCCTACGAGCAGTACTTC. Amino acid sequence: CASSFAGGSYEQYF.

The CDR3 loop is CSPLGRGLNTEAFF. CDR3 DNA sequence: TGCAGCCCCCTGGGTAGGGGCCTGAACACTGAAGCTTTCTTT. The chain joins TRBV29-1 to TRBJ1-1, with D possibly matching TRBD1 (5 bases). CDR1 is SQVTM and CDR2 is ANQGSEA in the germline V gene. The CDR3 consists of 14 residues. V lost 8 bases and J 0 bases, leaving 16 bases between the germline ends.

The J gene is TRBJ2-1, the V gene TRBV29-1; 7 nucleotides align to TRBD2. The germline CDR1 and CDR2 sequences are SQVTM and ANQGSEA. Trimming removed 5 bases from V and 8 bases from J; junction bases left unmatched: 12. The CDR3 totals 14 residues. CDR3 sequence: CSVLNRDYFYEQFF. The CDR3 DNA is TGCAGCGTTCTCAACCGGGACTACTTTTATGAGCAGTTCTTC.

The chain combines TRBV11-2 with TRBJ2-3; 8 bases agree with TRBD2. V trimming: 6 bases; J trimming: 3 bases; junction bases outside the gene matches: 11. The CDR3 totals 16 residues. Per germline, CDR1 SGHAT and CDR2 FQNNGV. The CDR3 DNA follows: TGTGCCAGCAGTAGACACCATAGCGGGACGACAGATACGCAGTATTTT. Its protein product is CASSRHHSGTTDTQYF. Using reference TRBV11-2 and TRBJ2-3 for the parts outside the CDR3, the full variable domain is EAGVAQSPRYKIIEKRQSVAFWCNPISGHATLYWYQQILGQGPKLLIQFQNNGVVDDSQLPKDRFSAERLKGVDSTLKIQPAKLEDSAVYLCASSRHHSGTTDTQYFGPGTRLTVL.

This chain connects TRBV7-2 to TRBJ2-7; 7 bases agree with TRBD1. The CDR3 has 15 residues. V shed 5 bases, J shed 3 bases, and the junction held 10 bases outside the gene matches. Germline V CDR1 and CDR2: SGHTA, FQGNSA. In nucleotides, the CDR3 is TGTGCCAGCAGCCCGAGGGGGCGGTCGGGCTACGAGCAGTACTTC. The encoded protein is CASSPRGRSGYEQYF.

The chain employs TRBV7-8 and TRBJ1-3; D ambiguous. The CDR3 consists of 14 residues. Per the germline V gene, CDR1 is SGHVS and CDR2 is FQNEAQ. Trimming cost V 8 bases and J 0 bases, with 11 bases left between them. This CDR3 reads CASHEGSSGNTIYF. The DNA for the CDR3 is TGTGCCAGCCACGAAGGGAGCTCTGGAAACACCATATATTTT.

V is TRBV5-1 and J is TRBJ2-1; no firm D call. This CDR3 spans 15 amino acids. Trimming left V 0 bases short and J 0 bases short, with 7 bases between. The germline V gene encodes CDR1 SGHRS and CDR2 YFSETQ. The CDR3 reads CASSLESPSYNEQFF. The CDR3 DNA reads as TGCGCCAGCAGCTTGGAATCTCCCTCCTACAATGAGCAGTTCTTC.